A single sample is the source of the 3 T cell receptor beta chains below, sequenced in a study of CD8+ T cells in alopecia areata. Investigators isolated RNA and reverse transcribed it into cDNA to act as the sequencing template. Assay used: immunoSEQ multiplex PCR; TCRdb lists only in-frame clones, some missing. The table records more than 150,000 clones, roughly 61% of them present only once. Treatment described: oral pan-JAK inhibitor, 5-10 mg twice daily. The material was CD8+ T cells sorted from blood, obtained at week 24, from a patient treated with tofacitinib. The receptor source for this set is a human donor with alopecia areata.

V is TRBV5-6 and J is TRBJ2-7; D possibly matches TRBD1 or TRBD2 (5 bases each). This CDR3 spans 12 amino acids. Trimming pared 4 bases from V and 4 bases from J, leaving 9 bases between. The germline V gene encodes CDR1 SGHDT and CDR2 YYEEEE. CDR3 in DNA: TGTGCCAGCAGCACGGGGCAATACGAGCAGTACTTC. Protein: CASSTGQYEQYF. The variable domain in full, with the rest retrieved from reference TRBV5-6 and TRBJ2-7, is DAGVTQSPTHLIKTRGQQVTLRCSPKSGHDTVSWYQQALGQGPQFIFQYYEEEERQRGNFPDRFSGHQFPNYSSELNVNALLLGDSALYLCASSTGQYEQYFGPGTRLTVT.

For this clone: An end of the junction differs from the germline gene, which may be a read error. V is TRBV13 and J is TRBJ2-6; D gene uncertain. The CDR3 covers 16 residues. Germline V gives CDR1 PRHDT, CDR2 FYEKMQ (reference sequence). The CDR3 loop is CASSLGRISGANVLTF. Written as DNA, the CDR3 is TGTGCCAGCAGCCTAGGACGGATCTCTGGGGCCAACGTCCTGACTTTC.

This chain connects TRBV9 to TRBJ1-2; 7 nucleotides agree with TRBD1. Trimming took 5 bases from V and 12 from J; bases not matched to a gene: 13. CDR3 length: 13 amino acids. CDR1 is SGDLS, CDR2 YYNGEE, per germline. CDR3 loop: CASSDAGGQFHTF. Here the CDR3 DNA reads TGTGCCAGCAGTGACGCAGGGGGACAGTTCCACACCTTC. The full variable domain, rest sourced from reference TRBV9 and TRBJ1-2, is DSGVTQTPKHLITATGQRVTLRCSPRSGDLSVYWYQQSLDQGLQFLIQYYNGEERAKGNILERFSAQQFPDLHSELNLSSLELGDSALYFCASSDAGGQFHTFGSGTRLTVV.